One and the same sample provided the 10 T cell receptor beta chains below, sequenced in a study of blood T cell repertoires in COVID-19. This table comes from immunoSEQ multiplex PCR, and its TCRdb copy is limited to in-frame clones, with some not included. The data show 110,000 or so clones, about 85% seen once. Sequenced sample: peripheral blood. These receptor sequences come from a man in his 60s with acute or convalescent COVID-19.

In its sample, this clone was seen once. This CDR3 is CASGEAGLDTQYF. In DNA, the CDR3 is TGTGCCAGCGGCGAGGCGGGCCTGGATACGCAGTATTTT. The chain is built from TRBV9 and TRBJ2-3, with D possibly TRBD2 on 5 matching bases. The ends were cut back, 7 bases at V and 6 bases at J, with 15 bases in the middle. The CDR3 totals 13 residues. Germline CDR1 is SGDLS and CDR2 is YYNGEE.

The chain uses TRBV29-1 and TRBJ2-2; TRBD2 matches 8 bases. V shed 5 bases, J shed 0 bases, and the junction held 2 bases outside the gene matches. Looked up from germline, CDR1 is SQVTM and CDR2 is ANQGSEA. CDR3 size: 14 residues. This CDR3 reads CSVRLAPNTGELFF. The CDR3 DNA follows: TGCAGCGTTAGACTAGCGCCGAACACCGGGGAGCTGTTTTTT.

This clone turned up a few times. V usage is TRBV10-2 and J usage is TRBJ2-2, with TRBD2 matching 10 bases. This CDR3 has 17 amino acids. The trim removed 6 bases at V and 0 bases at J, leaving 7 bases unmatched. CDR1 is WSHSY, CDR2 SAAADI, per germline. The CDR3 DNA is TGCGCCAGCAGCGGACTAGCGGAGATTCCGAACACCGGGGAGCTGTTTTTT. Encoded protein: CASSGLAEIPNTGELFF.

The V and J genes are TRBV12-3 or TRBV12-4 and TRBJ2-1, with 7 positions matching TRBD2. The CDR3 is made up of 13 amino acids. V was clipped by 1 base and J by 12 bases; unmatched bases: 6. The CDR3 bases are TGTGCCAGCAGTTTAGGGGGAGGGTACGGGCAGTTCTTC. This translates into CASSLGGGYGQFF.

The chain employs TRBV7-9 and TRBJ1-4; the match to TRBD1 covers 8 bases. J gave up 6 bases and V 5 bases, and 8 bases lay outside the gene matches. CDR1 is SEHNR, CDR2 FQNEAQ, per germline (reference sequence). The CDR3 contains 15 residues. The chain's CDR3 is CASSHAVGQDEKLFF. CDR3 nucleotide sequence: TGTGCCAGCAGCCATGCCGTGGGACAGGATGAAAAACTGTTTTTT.

J is TRBJ1-2 and V is TRBV4-3, with TRBD1 as a possible D gene (6 bases). CDR3 size: 16 residues. Germline CDR1 is LGHNA and CDR2 is YSLEER. V shed 0 bases and J shed 4 bases, with 15 bases lying between them. DNA of the CDR3: TGCGCCAGCAGCCAAGATCGGGGGGGGCTAGTCTATGGCTACACCTTC. Translating gives CASSQDRGGLVYGYTF.

CDR3: CASSPVTAIQMVEAFF. In DNA form, the CDR3 reads TGTGCCAGCTCACCAGTGACAGCTATCCAAATGGTTGAAGCTTTCTTT. The gene calls are TRBV18 and TRBJ1-1; a possible D gene is TRBD1 (5 bases). The CDR3 totals 16 residues. Germline CDR1 KGHSH, CDR2 LQKENI. Trimming took off 2 bases at V and 7 bases at J, with 20 bases between the two ends.

The chain employs TRBV19 and TRBJ2-1; 9 bases agree with TRBD2. V lost 7 bases to trimming and J lost 8 bases; unmatched junction nucleotides: 6. This CDR3 is 13 amino acids long. From germline, CDR1 is LNHDA and CDR2 SQIVND (reference sequence). Here the CDR3 reads CASKNSGRDEQFF. CDR3 sequence (DNA): TGTGCCAGTAAGAATAGCGGGAGAGATGAGCAGTTCTTC.

The gene calls are TRBV10-3 and TRBJ1-3; no clear D. Looked up from germline, CDR1 is ENHRY and CDR2 is SYGVKD. The CDR3 extends over 14 amino acids. V lost 5 bases to trimming and J lost 0 bases, with 8 bases between them. The DNA for the CDR3 is TGTGCCATCAGTCGCGCTTACTCTGGAAACACCATATATTTT. Translating gives CAISRAYSGNTIYF.

The rearrangement links TRBV19 to TRBJ1-5; D gene ambiguous. The CDR3 totals 13 residues. In germline, CDR1 is LNHDA, CDR2 SQIVND (reference sequence). V was pared by 8 bases and J by 0 bases, with 8 bases between. The CDR3 DNA reads as TGTGCCAGTCAGGATTATAGCAATCAGCCCCAGCATTTT. Amino acids: CASQDYSNQPQHF.